The present T cell receptor beta chain was sequenced within a study of cytotoxic CD8 clonotypes in ibrutinib-treated CLL. About the study: Across the patients, approximately 10 were relapsed/refractory, approximately 15 treatment-naive and 17 to 18 IGHV unmutated. Study results and limitations: Few clonotypes were public, and these shrank or held steady under treatment. Clonality, elevated at ibrutinib response, dropped back toward baseline at progression.

V shed 6 bases and J shed 0 bases, with 8 bases lying between them. Germline CDR1 and CDR2: MNHNY and SVGAGI (reference sequence). CDR3 length: 14 amino acids. The protocol was immunoSEQ multiplex PCR, while the TCRdb copy is restricted to in-frame clones and leaves out a portion. This sample has about 60,000 clones, with around 60% found just once. As regards this clone: The antigen is unknown.

TCR beta libraries used roughly 1.8 micrograms of DNA from cryopreserved PBMCs. This clonotype originated in a human donor with chronic lymphocytic leukemia. The sample here was PBMCs, taken after 24 months of ibrutinib treatment. This chain connects TRBV6-6 to TRBJ2-2; possible D gene TRBD1, 6 bases. CDR3 in DNA: TGTGCCAGCAGGGACAGAGCGAACACCGGGGAGCTGTTTTTT. The encoded protein is CASRDRANTGELFF.